What follows are 10 T cell receptor beta chains derived from one specimen sequenced in a study of T cell changes during pregnancy in multiple sclerosis. Here immunoSEQ multiplex PCR was the method, and the copy in TCRdb shows in-frame clones only, minus some. The sample records approximately 110,000 clones, about 93% being singletons. The specimen comprised peripheral blood, sampled in the third trimester of pregnancy. These receptors all come from a female donor with multiple sclerosis, enrolled in a pregnancy study.

The chain has TRBV7-8 and TRBJ2-6, with D maybe TRBD1 (5 bases). The V end was cut by 4 bases, the J end by 0 bases, with 7 bases between. Germline-derived CDR1 and CDR2 are SGHVS and FQNEAQ. The CDR3 is 15 amino acids. The CDR3 here is CASSSGFSGANVLTF. CDR3 coding DNA: TGTGCCAGCAGCTCAGGGTTCTCTGGGGCCAACGTCCTGACTTTC.

The chain couples TRBV29-1 to TRBJ1-2, with 8 bases lining up with TRBD1. CDR1 SQVTM and CDR2 ANQGSEA come from the germline V gene. V lost 3 bases to trimming and J lost 4 bases; unmatched junction nucleotides: 13. The CDR3 runs 16 residues. Here the CDR3 reads CSVEGVNRGSLYGYTF. In nucleotides, the CDR3 is TGCAGCGTTGAGGGAGTTAACAGGGGGAGTCTCTATGGCTACACCTTC.

V usage is TRBV2 and J usage is TRBJ2-1; TRBD2 matches at 7 bases. V lost 8 bases and J lost 6; bases outside the gene matches: 10. The germline gives CDR1 SNHLY, CDR2 FYNNEI. CDR3 length equals 14 residues. Written as DNA, the CDR3 is TGTGCCAGCCGAAGCGGGGTGGTATCCAATGAGCAGTTCTTC. Its protein is CASRSGVVSNEQFF.

The chain couples TRBV4-1 to TRBJ2-7; 8 positions match TRBD2. This CDR3 is 16 amino acids long. Unmatched junction bases numbered 8, after V lost 0 bases and J lost 4 bases. The germline V gene has CDR1 MGHRA and CDR2 YSYEKL. The CDR3 DNA sequence: TGCGCCAGCAGCCAAGATCGGGGGGGGTCCCATTACGAGCAGTACTTC. Protein: CASSQDRGGSHYEQYF.

This chain links TRBV7-2 with TRBJ1-1; D remains unclear. Trimming took 3 bases from V and 0 from J, leaving 8 bases between them. Germline V gene lookup returns CDR1 SGHTA and CDR2 FQGNSA. The CDR3 consists of 14 residues. As DNA, the CDR3 is TGTGCCAGCAGCTTCGTGCACATGAACACTGAAGCTTTCTTT. It yields the protein CASSFVHMNTEAFF.

This sequence joins TRBV4-2 and TRBJ2-3, with 14 bases that match TRBD2. CDR1 and CDR2 (germline): LGHNA, YNFKEQ. The CDR3 runs to 17 residues. Losses at the gene ends were 1 base for V and 4 bases for J; bases not matched to a gene: 4. The CDR3 DNA sequence: TGTGCCAGCAGCCAAGTGGGACTAGCGGGGGAGGCAGATACGCAGTATTTT. Protein product: CASSQVGLAGEADTQYF.

This clone has just one count. The chain carries TRBV19 and TRBJ2-1, with TRBD2 matching 8 bases. V was clipped by 6 bases and J by 5 bases; unmatched bases: 3. CDR1 LNHDA and CDR2 SQIVND come from the germline V gene (reference sequence). This CDR3 has 13 residues. In nucleotides, the CDR3 is TGTGCCAGTAGGTCACTAGCGGACAATGAGCAGTTCTTC. Translation: CASRSLADNEQFF.

V is TRBV5-1 and J is TRBJ2-3; 10 bases align to TRBD2. Germline lookup yields CDR1 SGHRS and CDR2 YFSETQ. The CDR3 has 17 amino acids. V lost 4 bases to trimming and J lost 5 bases; unmatched junction nucleotides: 13. CDR3 DNA sequence: TGCGCCAGCAGCACACCCCTGAGCGGGGGGGCCGGAGATACGCAGTATTTT. Its translation: CASSTPLSGGAGDTQYF.

This clone was observed a handful of times. The chain couples TRBV6-5 to TRBJ2-2, with 9 bases fitting TRBD2. V lost 6 bases and J lost 5; bases outside the gene matches: 1. Per the germline V gene, CDR1 is MNHEY and CDR2 is SVGAGI. This CDR3 contains 13 residues. CDR3 amino acids: CASRTSGTGELFF. DNA for the CDR3: TGTGCCAGCAGGACTAGCGGAACCGGGGAGCTGTTTTTT.

The chain employs TRBV29-1 and TRBJ2-1, with TRBD2 matching over 11 bases. With V trimmed by 3 bases and J by 9 bases, 22 bases remained unmatched. Germline V gives CDR1 SQVTM, CDR2 ANQGSEA. CDR3 length: 19 residues. The CDR3 DNA sequence: TGCAGCGTTGATCCTTCCGGACTAGCGGGTGCTAAATCGACGGTTGAGCAGTTCTTC. Encoded protein: CSVDPSGLAGAKSTVEQFF.